The 18 T cell receptor beta chains given below trace back to one sample, sequenced in a study of PD-1 blockade in mismatch repair-deficient tumors. Sequencing used immunoSEQ multiplex PCR; TCRdb keeps in-frame clones, though not all of them. This table has under 85,000 clones, approximately 78% appearing once. Source: peripheral blood, taken 2 weeks after starting pembrolizumab. The receptors were gathered from an adult with mismatch repair-deficient cancer.

This clone was seen just once. The J gene is TRBJ1-1, the V gene TRBV9, with D possibly matching TRBD1 (5 bases). Trimming removed 0 bases at V and 6 bases at J, with 24 bases between. The germline V gene has CDR1 SGDLS and CDR2 YYNGEE. CDR3 length equals 18 residues. In DNA, the CDR3 is TGTGCCAGCAGCGTAGGATTGATCTCGGCAGGGACCGGCTCTGAAGCTTTCTTT. Translation: CASSVGLISAGTGSEAFF.

This chain joins TRBV5-4 and TRBJ1-4; perhaps TRBD1 as D (5 bases). Trimming cost V 4 bases and J 8 bases, with 9 bases left between them. Germline-derived CDR1 and CDR2 are SGHNT and YYREEE (reference sequence). The CDR3 covers 12 residues. The CDR3 reads CASSGGSEKLFF. The DNA for the CDR3 is TGTGCCAGCAGCGGGGGTTCGGAAAAACTGTTTTTT. The variable domain in full, with the rest retrieved from reference TRBV5-4 and TRBJ1-4, is ETGVTQSPTHLIKTRGQQVTLRCSSQSGHNTVSWYQQALGQGPQFIFQYYREEENGRGNFPPRFSGLQFPNYSSELNVNALELDDSALYLCASSGGSEKLFFGSGTQLSVL.

This clone was seen just once. The V gene is TRBV5-1, the J gene TRBJ1-2; a possible D gene is TRBD1 (5 bases). This CDR3 spans 15 amino acids. Deletions cut 5 bases from V and 3 bases from J, with 17 bases between. The V gene's germline CDR1 is SGHRS and CDR2 YFSETQ. Written as DNA, the CDR3 is TGCGCCAGCAGGGATACCGGGGCCGGGGACTATGGCTACACCTTC. Translated, it gives CASRDTGAGDYGYTF.

This chain connects TRBV6-1 to TRBJ2-1, with 11 bases lining up with TRBD2. The CDR3 totals 14 residues. The J segment lost 4 bases and the V segment lost 8 bases, leaving 4 bases of the junction unmatched. Germline V lookup: CDR1 MNHNS, CDR2 SASEGT. CDR3 amino acids: CASETSGTYNEQFF. The CDR3 DNA reads as TGTGCCAGCGAGACTAGCGGGACGTACAATGAGCAGTTCTTC.

The CDR3 nucleotides read TGTGCCAGCAGCTTGGAGCGGGAAACCGGGGAGCTGTTTTTT. Translation: CASSLERETGELFF. V is TRBV5-5 and J is TRBJ2-2; 7 nucleotides agree with TRBD2. Trimming took 0 bases from V and 5 from J; bases not matched to a gene: 1. The germline V gene encodes CDR1 SGHKS and CDR2 YYEKEE (reference sequence). The length of the CDR3 is 14 residues.

V usage is TRBV5-4 and J usage is TRBJ2-2; D tentatively fits TRBD1 or TRBD2 (5 bases each). The length of the CDR3 is 15 residues. Germline loops: CDR1 SGHNT, CDR2 YYREEE (reference sequence). Trimming stripped 4 bases from V and 0 bases from J, with 10 bases between. Written as DNA, the CDR3 is TGTGCCAGCAGCCAGGGACGGGCGAACACCGGGGAGCTGTTTTTT. It encodes CASSQGRANTGELFF.

The chain uses TRBV11-3 and TRBJ2-7, with 9 bases aligning to TRBD2. Unmatched junction bases numbered 11, after V lost 5 bases and J lost 3 bases. The V gene's germline CDR1 is SGHNT and CDR2 YENEEA. This CDR3 has 16 residues. The CDR3 region has the DNA TGTGCCAGCAGCCCTGTTGGTGGACTAGCGAACTACGAGCAGTACTTC. Its translation is CASSPVGGLANYEQYF. Full variable domain (outside the CDR3, taken from reference TRBV11-3 and TRBJ2-7): EAGVVQSPRYKIIEKKQPVAFWCNPISGHNTLYWYLQNLGQGPELLIRYENEEAVDDSQLPKDRFSAERLKGVDSTLKIQPAELGDSAVYLCASSPVGGLANYEQYFGPGTRLTVT.

The chain combines TRBV5-4 with TRBJ2-3; D possibly corresponds to TRBD1 (6 bases). Germline V lookup: CDR1 SGHNT, CDR2 YYREEE (reference sequence). CDR3 length equals 13 residues. Trimming took 3 bases from V and 4 from J, leaving 9 bases between them. CDR3: CASSSTGPDTQYF. CDR3 nucleotides: TGTGCCAGCAGCTCCACAGGGCCAGATACGCAGTATTTT.

This clone was observed a handful of times. CDR3 DNA: TGTGCCAGCAGCCGGACTAGCGGGGCCTACAATGAGCAGTTCTTC. It encodes CASSRTSGAYNEQFF. J is TRBJ2-1 and V is TRBV6-5, with TRBD2 matching over 12 bases. Unmatched junction bases numbered 2, after V lost 6 bases and J lost 2 bases. Germline V gene sequence: CDR1 MNHEY, CDR2 SVGAGI. This CDR3 spans 15 amino acids.

The J gene is TRBJ1-1, the V gene TRBV10-2; 10 nucleotides align to TRBD1. Germline trimming cut 6 bases from V and 5 bases from J; bases unmatched to any gene: 3. Germline CDR1 reads WSHSY; CDR2 reads SAAADI. CDR3 size: 13 residues. CDR3 protein: CASRTGGRTEAFF. The CDR3 DNA follows: TGCGCCAGCAGGACAGGGGGCAGAACTGAAGCTTTCTTT.

The rearrangement uses TRBV10-3 and TRBJ2-1; 8 bases fit TRBD2. V shed 6 bases and J 9 bases; nucleotides not matched to a gene: 10. Germline loops: CDR1 ENHRY, CDR2 SYGVKD. The CDR3 totals 14 residues. The CDR3 sequence: CAIRKREPPSEQFF. Written as DNA, the CDR3 is TGTGCCATCAGAAAGCGGGAGCCCCCCAGTGAGCAGTTCTTC.

This chain joins TRBV11-3 and TRBJ2-7, with D perhaps assigned TRBD1 or TRBD2 (5 bases each). In germline, CDR1 is SGHNT, CDR2 YENEEA. This CDR3 contains 13 residues. The V end was cut by 8 bases, the J end by 2 bases, with 13 bases between. The CDR3 protein is CASSGRLTYEQYF. The DNA for the CDR3 is TGTGCCAGCTCGGGGCGGTTAACCTACGAGCAGTACTTC.

The chain uses TRBV11-3 and TRBJ2-5; 9 positions match TRBD2. Looked up from germline, CDR1 is SGHNT and CDR2 is YENEEA. V trimming: 0 bases; J trimming: 3 bases; junction bases outside the gene matches: 5. The CDR3 totals 16 residues. The CDR3 sequence is CASSLEGASGKETQYF. The CDR3 bases are TGTGCCAGCAGCTTAGAAGGCGCTAGCGGGAAAGAGACCCAGTACTTC.

V is TRBV7-2 and J is TRBJ2-7; no definite D call. CDR3 length: 12 residues. Germline CDR1 is SGHTA and CDR2 is FQGNSA. V gave up 4 bases and J gave up 2 bases, with 6 bases separating them. The CDR3 region is CASSYVAYEQYF. In DNA, the CDR3 is TGTGCCAGCAGCTATGTCGCCTACGAGCAGTACTTC.

The chain combines TRBV10-3 with TRBJ2-1; 9 bases are a match to TRBD2. Germline CDR1 is ENHRY and CDR2 is SYGVKD. Losses at the gene ends were 4 bases for V and 7 bases for J; bases not matched to a gene: 11. This CDR3 is 16 amino acids long. The CDR3 nucleotides are TGTGCCATCAGTGCCAGGACTAGCGCCCTAGGTAATGAGCAGTTCTTC. Translated, it gives CAISARTSALGNEQFF.

The chain couples TRBV5-4 to TRBJ2-5; 11 bases agree with TRBD1. The germline CDR1 and CDR2 sequences are SGHNT and YYREEE (reference sequence). The CDR3 extends over 16 amino acids. The V gene end was trimmed by 5 bases and the J gene end by 2 bases; junction bases not matched to a gene: 8. The CDR3 nucleotides are TGTGCCAGCAGGACTACGGACAGGGGGCGTCAAGAGACCCAGTACTTC. Residues: CASRTTDRGRQETQYF.

V usage is TRBV4-3 and J usage is TRBJ2-1; tentative D call: TRBD2 (6 bases). The CDR3 length is 17 residues. The V end lost 0 bases, the J end lost 10 bases, and 22 bases lay between the germline ends. The germline V gene encodes CDR1 LGHNA and CDR2 YSLEER. The CDR3 DNA reads TGCGCCAGCAGCCAAGATCGGGGGACGGCGTTACTCCGGGAGCAGTTCTTC. Translated: CASSQDRGTALLREQFF.

The J gene is TRBJ2-2, the V gene TRBV10-3; D possibly corresponds to TRBD2 (6 bases). CDR3 size: 15 residues. Trimming took off 4 bases at V and 6 bases at J, with 15 bases between the two ends. Germline V gives CDR1 ENHRY, CDR2 SYGVKD. The CDR3 protein is CAISAGEIKSGELFF. The CDR3, as DNA: TGTGCCATCAGTGCGGGAGAGATTAAGTCCGGGGAGCTGTTTTTT.